Below, 14 T cell receptor beta chains from the same sample are listed, as sequenced in a study of blood T cell repertoires in COVID-19. Assay used: immunoSEQ multiplex PCR; TCRdb lists only in-frame clones, some missing. The sample consists of 200,000 to 300,000 clones, 86% of them appearing once. Material: peripheral blood. These receptor sequences come from a middle-aged man who had recovered from COVID-19.

The rearrangement joins TRBV11-2 to TRBJ2-7; D is unresolved. Trimming cost V 0 bases and J 0 bases, with 15 bases left between them. CDR1 is SGHAT and CDR2 is FQNNGV in the germline V gene. The CDR3 runs 17 residues. The CDR3 DNA reads as TGTGCCAGCAGCTTAGATGTGGCAGGTAGAACCTCCTACGAGCAGTACTTC. Translating it yields CASSLDVAGRTSYEQYF.

V is TRBV3-1 (or the pseudogene TRBV3-2) and J is TRBJ2-1, with a possible D match to TRBD2 (6 bases). The CDR3 extends over 13 amino acids. Trimming removed 4 bases at V and 6 bases at J, with 10 bases between. Germline CDR1 LGHDT, CDR2 YNNKEL (reference sequence). For the CDR3, the DNA is TGTGCCAGCAGCCCGCTCGGGAGCAATGAGCAGTTCTTC. It encodes CASSPLGSNEQFF.

The chain joins TRBV6-4 to TRBJ2-3, with 9 bases that match TRBD2. This CDR3 is built from 15 residues. J lost 4 bases, V lost 3 bases, and 5 bases had no gene match. Per germline, CDR1 MRHNA and CDR2 SNTAGT. The CDR3 bases are TGTGCCAGCAGTGAGAGCGGGGGGCCCTCAGATACGCAGTATTTT. It is translated as CASSESGGPSDTQYF.

The chain recombines TRBV6-6 with TRBJ1-5; perhaps TRBD1 as D (5 bases). With 0 bases removed from V and 4 bases from J, the gap between germline ends came to 7 bases. Germline CDR1 reads MNHNY; CDR2 reads SVGAGI (reference sequence). This CDR3 spans 14 amino acids. CDR3 sequence (DNA): TGTGCCAGCAGTTACTCGCAGGGTAATCAGCCCCAGCATTTT. Amino acid sequence: CASSYSQGNQPQHF.

The chain links TRBV5-4 to TRBJ1-2, with TRBD1 identical over 7 bases. Germline CDR1 reads SGHNT; CDR2 reads YYREEE (reference sequence). Unmatched junction bases numbered 8, after V lost 6 bases and J lost 6 bases. The CDR3 totals 13 residues. The CDR3 nucleotides read TGTGCCAGCAACGGTGGCAGGGGGGATGGCTACACCTTC. Its protein product is CASNGGRGDGYTF. Combining the CDR3 with reference TRBV5-4 and TRBJ1-2 gives the whole variable domain ETGVTQSPTHLIKTRGQQVTLRCSSQSGHNTVSWYQQALGQGPQFIFQYYREEENGRGNFPPRFSGLQFPNYSSELNVNALELDDSALYLCASNGGRGDGYTFGSGTRLTVV.

The CDR3: CASSKGTTLAKNIQYF. The CDR3 DNA is TGTGCCAGCAGCAAAGGTACCACTCTAGCCAAAAACATTCAGTACTTC. The chain combines TRBV21-1 with TRBJ2-4; TRBD2 is the table's D call and was not checked against the DNA. TRBV21-1 is tagged as a pseudogene. The CDR3 contains 16 residues.

This clone was counted a few times. The chain recombines TRBV14 with TRBJ2-2; 7 positions agree with TRBD2. V trimming: 0 bases; J trimming: 5 bases; junction bases outside the gene matches: 3. The germline V gene encodes CDR1 SGHDN and CDR2 FVKESK. The CDR3 consists of 15 residues. The chain's CDR3 is CASSQESGVTGELFF. The CDR3 nucleotides are TGTGCCAGCAGCCAAGAGAGCGGGGTTACCGGGGAGCTGTTTTTT.

Here the CDR3 DNA reads TGTGCCAGCAGCCCCCAAAGGGGCAGCACCGGGGAGCTGTTTTTT. It yields the protein CASSPQRGSTGELFF. The chain has TRBV9 and TRBJ2-2; weak D call: TRBD1 (5 bases). V gave up 4 bases and J gave up 4 bases, with 14 bases separating them. Germline V gene sequence: CDR1 SGDLS, CDR2 YYNGEE. The CDR3 contains 15 residues.

V is TRBV7-2 and J is TRBJ2-3; 10 bases fit TRBD2. Germline assignment: CDR1 SGHTA and CDR2 FQGNSA. V was pared by 6 bases and J by 5 bases, with 11 bases of the junction left unmatched. CDR3 size: 16 residues. CDR3 residues: CASRAKAGGWIDTQYF. In DNA form, the CDR3 reads TGTGCCAGCAGGGCAAAAGCGGGGGGGTGGATAGATACGCAGTATTTT.

The CDR3 reads CASSTAGLAYEQFF. Written as DNA, the CDR3 is TGTGCCAGTAGTACCGCGGGACTAGCATATGAGCAGTTCTTC. The gene calls are TRBV19 and TRBJ2-1; TRBD2 aligns across 9 bases. The junction had 6 bases not matched to a gene; V was cut back by 4 bases and J by 8 bases. Germline V lookup: CDR1 LNHDA, CDR2 SQIVND (reference sequence). This CDR3 region has 14 residues.

The rearrangement uses TRBV5-1 and TRBJ2-7, with TRBD1 matching 8 bases. Germline V gives CDR1 SGHRS, CDR2 YFSETQ. Trimming removed 4 bases from V and 1 base from J; junction bases left unmatched: 7. The CDR3 spans 15 residues. DNA for the CDR3: TGCGCCAGCAGCGGCAGGGGGCGTGGGTCCTACGAGCAGTACTTC. It translates to CASSGRGRGSYEQYF.

This clone was observed a few times. The V call is TRBV18, the J call TRBJ2-1, with 11 bases aligning to TRBD2. V lost 0 bases to trimming and J lost 6 bases; unmatched junction nucleotides: 1. This CDR3 spans 15 amino acids. Germline loops: CDR1 KGHSH, CDR2 LQKENI. The CDR3 nucleotides are TGTGCCAGCTCACCACCGGGACTAGCGGTCAATGAGCAGTTCTTC. Translating gives CASSPPGLAVNEQFF.

The chain couples TRBV7-9 to TRBJ1-2; D ambiguous. Germline-derived CDR1 and CDR2 are SEHNR and FQNEAQ (reference sequence). Trimming removed 2 bases from V and 2 bases from J, with 9 bases in between. The CDR3 loop spans 14 amino acids. Here the CDR3 reads CASSLRRGNYGYTF. The DNA of the CDR3 is TGTGCCAGCAGCTTAAGACGAGGAAACTATGGCTACACCTTC.

This chain connects TRBV6-2 or TRBV6-3 to TRBJ1-6, with unresolved D. The V end was cut by 0 bases, the J end by 6 bases, with 9 bases between. The germline V gene encodes CDR1 MNHEY and CDR2 SVGEGT. CDR3 size: 15 residues. The CDR3 here is CASSYSNQFNSPLHF. DNA of the CDR3: TGTGCCAGCAGTTACTCGAACCAGTTTAATTCACCCCTCCACTTT.